This paragraph reports one TCR beta chain. The target antigen is unknown. Other DNA sequences of this sample code for an identical CDR3. Each of the donors was a healthy adult who was HIV-negative and had not had a recent acute infection or vaccination. There were only Caucasian adults among the donors, and all lived in Nashville, Tennessee. These data come from a study of shared clonotypes between healthy human individuals. V lost 3 bases, J lost 9 bases, and 5 bases stayed unmatched. This CDR3 region has 14 residues. Per the germline V gene, CDR1 is SGHTA and CDR2 is FQGTGA. Whole-study results and caveats: Tissue TCR repertoires likely differ from these blood-only repertoires.

Sequenced by immunoSEQ multiplex PCR; TCRdb stores in-frame clones only, minus some. This table has a few million clones, over 85% appearing once. The receptor was derived from a man younger than 35 in good health. Some clones in this sample may be carry-over from other donors' samples. This sequence joins TRBV7-3 and TRBJ2-1, with TRBD2 identical over 10 bases. What was sequenced was naive CD4+ T cells from PBMCs. Subset meaning: CD45RA+ positively selected. CDR3 nucleotide sequence: TGTGCCAGCAGCTTGCTAGCGGGAGTGGGTGAGCAGTTCTTC. Translating it yields CASSLLAGVGEQFF.